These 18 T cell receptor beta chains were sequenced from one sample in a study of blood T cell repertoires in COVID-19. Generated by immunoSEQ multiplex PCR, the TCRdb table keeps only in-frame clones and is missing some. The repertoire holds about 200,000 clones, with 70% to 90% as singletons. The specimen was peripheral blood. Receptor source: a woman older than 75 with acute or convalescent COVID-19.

The DNA of the CDR3 is TGTGCCAGCAGCCCCGTGGCGGGCTCCTACAATGAGCAGTTCTTC. Its translation is CASSPVAGSYNEQFF. The chain employs TRBV7-2 and TRBJ2-1; perhaps TRBD2 as D (5 bases). V was pared by 5 bases and J by 0 bases, with 11 bases between. CDR1 is SGHTA and CDR2 is FQGNSA in the germline V gene. CDR3 length: 15 amino acids.

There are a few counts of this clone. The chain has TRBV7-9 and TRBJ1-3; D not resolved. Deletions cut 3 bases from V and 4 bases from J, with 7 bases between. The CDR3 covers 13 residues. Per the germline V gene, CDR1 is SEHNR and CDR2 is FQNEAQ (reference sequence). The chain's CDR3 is CASSLSQGNTIYF. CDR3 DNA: TGTGCCAGCAGCTTGTCACAAGGAAACACCATATATTTT.

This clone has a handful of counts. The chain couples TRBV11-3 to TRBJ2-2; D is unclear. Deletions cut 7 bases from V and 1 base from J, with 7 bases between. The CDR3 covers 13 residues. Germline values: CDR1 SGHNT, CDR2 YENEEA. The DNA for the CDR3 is TGTGCCAGCACCCCAGGGAACACCGGGGAGCTGTTTTTT. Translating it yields CASTPGNTGELFF.

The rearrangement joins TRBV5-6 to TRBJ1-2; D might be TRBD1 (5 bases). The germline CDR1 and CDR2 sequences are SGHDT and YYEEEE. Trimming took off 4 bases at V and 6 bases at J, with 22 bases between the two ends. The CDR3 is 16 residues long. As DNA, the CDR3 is TGTGCCAGCAGCCTCGTACGGATACAGGCCCGCCATGGCTACACCTTC. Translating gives CASSLVRIQARHGYTF.

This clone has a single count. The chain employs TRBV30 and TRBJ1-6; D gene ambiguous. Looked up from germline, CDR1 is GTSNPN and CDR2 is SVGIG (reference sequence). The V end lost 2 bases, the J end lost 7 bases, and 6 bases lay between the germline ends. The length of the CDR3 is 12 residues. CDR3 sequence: CAWSSRNSPLHF. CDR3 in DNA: TGTGCCTGGAGTTCGAGGAATTCACCCCTCCACTTT.

CDR3 sequence: CASHTLGTGLEKLFF. DNA of the CDR3: TGTGCCAGCCACACTTTAGGGACAGGTCTCGAAAAACTGTTTTTT. The chain combines TRBV19 with TRBJ1-4, with 8 bases lining up with TRBD1. CDR3 length equals 15 residues. J was trimmed by 8 bases and V by 9 bases; bases with no gene match: 14. Germline loops: CDR1 LNHDA, CDR2 SQIVND (reference sequence).

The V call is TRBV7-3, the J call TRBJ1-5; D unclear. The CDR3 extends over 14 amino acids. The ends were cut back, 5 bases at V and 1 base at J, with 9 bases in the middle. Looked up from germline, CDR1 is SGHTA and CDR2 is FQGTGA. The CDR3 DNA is TGTGCCAGCAGCCCTGACTCCAGCAATCAGCCCCAGCATTTT. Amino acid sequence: CASSPDSSNQPQHF.

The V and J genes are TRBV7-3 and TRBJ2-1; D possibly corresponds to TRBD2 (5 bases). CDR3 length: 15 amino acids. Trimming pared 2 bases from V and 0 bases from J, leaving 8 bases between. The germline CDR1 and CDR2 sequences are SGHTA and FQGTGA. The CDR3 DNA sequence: TGTGCCAGCAGCTTAGGACTGAGCTCCTACAATGAGCAGTTCTTC. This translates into CASSLGLSSYNEQFF.

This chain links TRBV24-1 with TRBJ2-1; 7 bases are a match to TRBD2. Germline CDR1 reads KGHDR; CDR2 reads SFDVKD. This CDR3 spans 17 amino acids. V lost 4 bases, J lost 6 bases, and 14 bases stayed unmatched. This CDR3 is CATSDRARAGEVNEQFF. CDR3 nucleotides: TGTGCCACCAGTGACCGCGCCCGGGCGGGAGAGGTCAATGAGCAGTTCTTC.

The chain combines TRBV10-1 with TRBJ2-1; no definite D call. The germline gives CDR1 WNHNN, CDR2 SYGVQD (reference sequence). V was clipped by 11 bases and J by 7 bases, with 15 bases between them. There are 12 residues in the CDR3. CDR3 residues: CASVPTENEQFF. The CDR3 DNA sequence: TGCGCCTCGGTCCCCACGGAGAATGAGCAGTTCTTC.

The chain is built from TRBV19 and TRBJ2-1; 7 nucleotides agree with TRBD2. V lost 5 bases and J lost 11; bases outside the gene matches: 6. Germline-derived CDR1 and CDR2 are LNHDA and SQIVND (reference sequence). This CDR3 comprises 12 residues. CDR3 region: CASSSSGGQQFF. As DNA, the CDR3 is TGTGCCAGTAGTTCTAGCGGCGGGCAGCAGTTCTTC.

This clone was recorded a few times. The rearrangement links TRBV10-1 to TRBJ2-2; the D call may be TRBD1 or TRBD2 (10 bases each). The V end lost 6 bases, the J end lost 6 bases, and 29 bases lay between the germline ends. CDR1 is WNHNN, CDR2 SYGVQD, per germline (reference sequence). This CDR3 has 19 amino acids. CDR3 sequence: CASSPGTGALAGVAGELFF. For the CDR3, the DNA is TGCGCCAGCAGCCCCGGGACAGGGGCTCTAGCGGGAGTGGCCGGGGAGCTGTTTTTT.

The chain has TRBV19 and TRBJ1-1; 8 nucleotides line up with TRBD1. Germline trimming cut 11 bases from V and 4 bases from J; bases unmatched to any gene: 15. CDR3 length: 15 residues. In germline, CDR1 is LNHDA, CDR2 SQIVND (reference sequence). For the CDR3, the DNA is TGTGCCGTAAGTTGGGGGGCAGGGGGCCGCACTGAAGCTTTCTTT. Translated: CAVSWGAGGRTEAFF.

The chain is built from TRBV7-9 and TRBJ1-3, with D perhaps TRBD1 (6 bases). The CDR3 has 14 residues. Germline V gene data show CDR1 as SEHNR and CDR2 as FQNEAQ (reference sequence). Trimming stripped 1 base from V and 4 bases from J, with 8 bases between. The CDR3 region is CASSLVTGGNTIYF. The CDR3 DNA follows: TGTGCCAGCAGCTTAGTCACAGGGGGAAACACCATATATTTT.

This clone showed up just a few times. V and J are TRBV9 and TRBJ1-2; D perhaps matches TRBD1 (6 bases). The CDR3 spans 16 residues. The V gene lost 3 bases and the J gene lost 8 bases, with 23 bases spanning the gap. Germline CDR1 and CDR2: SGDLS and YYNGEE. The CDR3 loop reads CASSAGMGAHREGYTF. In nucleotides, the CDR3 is TGTGCCAGCAGCGCCGGGATGGGGGCCCACAGGGAGGGCTACACCTTC.

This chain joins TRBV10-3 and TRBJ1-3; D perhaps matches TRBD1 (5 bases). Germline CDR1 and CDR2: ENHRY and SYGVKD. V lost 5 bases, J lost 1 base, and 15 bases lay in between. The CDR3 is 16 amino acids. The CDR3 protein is CAISQDGDYSGNTIYF. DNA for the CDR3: TGTGCCATCAGTCAGGACGGGGACTATTCTGGAAACACCATATATTTT.

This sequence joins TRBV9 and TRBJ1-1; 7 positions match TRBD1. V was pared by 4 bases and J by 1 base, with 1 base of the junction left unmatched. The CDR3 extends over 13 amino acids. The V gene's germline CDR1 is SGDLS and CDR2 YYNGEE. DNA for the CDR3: TGTGCCAGCAGCCGGACAGGGAACACTGAAGCTTTCTTT. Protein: CASSRTGNTEAFF. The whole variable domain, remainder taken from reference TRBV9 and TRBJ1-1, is DSGVTQTPKHLITATGQRVTLRCSPRSGDLSVYWYQQSLDQGLQFLIQYYNGEERAKGNILERFSAQQFPDLHSELNLSSLELGDSALYFCASSRTGNTEAFFGQGTRLTVV.

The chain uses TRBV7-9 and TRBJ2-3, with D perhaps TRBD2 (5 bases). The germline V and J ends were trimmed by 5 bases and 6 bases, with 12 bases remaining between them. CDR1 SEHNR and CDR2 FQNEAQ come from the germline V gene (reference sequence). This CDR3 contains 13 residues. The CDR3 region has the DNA TGTGCCAGCAGCCTCTCTGGGGAGGATACGCAGTATTTT. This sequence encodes CASSLSGEDTQYF.